The 21 T cell receptor beta chains presented below share a single source sample, sequenced in a study of patients and donors after allogeneic stem cell transplantation. TCRdb re-analysed the RT-PCR reads in MiXCR, keeping a single row per CDR3 protein. Among roughly 150,000 distinct CDR3 sequences listed, roughly 22% were seen once. Material: blood, either unsorted or a sorted T cell fraction (not recorded which). Source of these receptors: a human donor who was either an allogeneic HSCT recipient or a stem cell or donor lymphocyte infusion donor (not recorded which). It is not recorded whose cells these are; they may come from a transplant donor.

This chain connects TRBV14 to TRBJ2-1, with unresolved D. The CDR3 is 15 amino acids. Germline V gene sequence: CDR1 SGHDN, CDR2 FVKESK. Trimming shortened V by 1 base and J by 0 bases, and 7 bases separated the two germline ends. This chain's CDR3 is CASSQGLSSYNEQFF. The CDR3 DNA follows: TGTGCCAGCAGCCAAGGGCTAAGCTCCTACAATGAGCAGTTCTTC. Combining the CDR3 with reference TRBV14 and TRBJ2-1 gives the whole variable domain EAGVTQFPSHSVIEKGQTVTLRCDPISGHDNLYWYRRVMGKEIKFLLHFVKESKQDESGMPNNRFLAERTGGTYSTLKVQPAELEDSGVYFCASSQGLSSYNEQFFGPGTRLTVL.

This chain connects TRBV5-5 to TRBJ2-1, with a possible D match to TRBD2 (6 bases). This CDR3 region has 13 residues. V gave up 0 bases and J gave up 8 bases, with 9 bases separating them. Looked up from germline, CDR1 is SGHKS and CDR2 is YYEKEE (reference sequence). The CDR3 reads CASSLVWRDEQFF. The CDR3 region has the DNA TGTGCCAGCAGCTTGGTATGGAGGGATGAGCAGTTCTTC.

V usage is TRBV6-6 and J usage is TRBJ2-2; D might be TRBD1 or TRBD2, each matching 6 bases. V was shortened by 5 bases and J by 7 bases, with 23 bases between the two germline ends. The length of the CDR3 is 17 residues. CDR1 MNHNY and CDR2 SVGAGI come from the germline V gene (reference sequence). The CDR3 sequence: CASSQSQGGSNNGELFF. CDR3 sequence (DNA): TGTGCCAGCAGTCAATCACAGGGAGGTAGCAATAACGGGGAGCTGTTTTTT.

A few counts support this clonotype. The genes are TRBV24-1 and TRBJ1-5, with D perhaps TRBD1 (6 bases). The V end lost 5 bases, the J end lost 6 bases, and 13 bases lay between the germline ends. Germline V gene data show CDR1 as KGHDR and CDR2 as SFDVKD. The CDR3 is 14 amino acids. The CDR3 is CATSAGGLGQPQHF. In DNA, the CDR3 is TGTGCCACCAGTGCCGGGGGCCTGGGTCAGCCCCAGCATTTT.

Points on this clonotype: The CDR3 ends on some other residue instead of the conserved phenylalanine or tryptophan, so this is likely a read error. The V and J genes are TRBV29-1 and TRBJ2-1; D call uncertain. V gave up 5 bases and J gave up 4 bases, with 6 bases separating them. The CDR3 runs 11 residues. The germline V gene has CDR1 SQVTM and CDR2 ANQGSEA. The CDR3 sequence: CSVSGYNEQFS. CDR3 in DNA: TGCAGCGTTTCCGGGTACAATGAGCAGTTCTCC.

The chain employs TRBV7-2 and TRBJ1-1; 7 nucleotides align to TRBD1. This CDR3 contains 16 residues. Germline V gene lookup returns CDR1 SGHTA and CDR2 FQGNSA. V dropped 5 bases and J dropped 1; count of bases not matched to a gene: 10. DNA of the CDR3: TGTGCCAGCAGCCCATACAGGGGTACAGGGAACACTGAAGCTTTCTTT. Amino acid sequence: CASSPYRGTGNTEAFF.

This clonotype was observed many times. This chain connects TRBV12-3 or TRBV12-4 to TRBJ1-1; 7 nucleotides match TRBD1. The CDR3 covers 13 residues. V shed 4 bases, J shed 4 bases, and the junction held 3 bases outside the gene matches. CDR3 protein: CASSYQGGTEAFF. In DNA form, the CDR3 reads TGTGCCAGCAGTTATCAGGGGGGCACTGAAGCTTTCTTT.

This clonotype came up a few times. This chain uses TRBV7-9 with TRBJ1-5; D is uncertain. The V end lost 3 bases, the J end lost 3 bases, and 12 bases lay between the germline ends. CDR1 and CDR2 (germline): SEHNR, FQNEAQ (reference sequence). The CDR3 extends over 15 amino acids. The CDR3 DNA sequence: TGTGCCAGCAGCTTCGGACGGCACCCCAATCAGCCCCAGCATTTT. It yields the protein CASSFGRHPNQPQHF. The complete variable domain, with remaining parts taken from reference TRBV7-9 and TRBJ1-5, reads DTGVSQNPRHKITKRGQNVTFRCDPISEHNRLYWYRQTLGQGPEFLTYFQNEAQLEKSRLLSDRFSAERPKGSFSTLEIQRTEQGDSAMYLCASSFGRHPNQPQHFGDGTRLSIL.

This clonotype was detected a few times. The J gene is TRBJ2-7, the V gene TRBV6-5; 14 bases are shared with TRBD2. V shed 3 bases, J shed 7 bases, and the junction held 8 bases outside the gene matches. Germline CDR1 is MNHEY and CDR2 is SVGAGI. The CDR3 runs to 16 residues. DNA for the CDR3: TGTGCCAGCAGTTATTTCGGGACTAGCGGGAGCGAAGAGCAGTACTTC. Translating it yields CASSYFGTSGSEEQYF.

The gene calls are TRBV5-1 and TRBJ2-1, with 9 bases fitting TRBD1. V trimming: 2 bases; J trimming: 8 bases; junction bases outside the gene matches: 8. The CDR3 has 15 residues. The germline gives CDR1 SGHRS, CDR2 YFSETQ. The CDR3 sequence is CASSFPGTGIDEQFF. DNA for the CDR3: TGCGCCAGCAGCTTCCCCGGGACAGGGATCGATGAGCAGTTCTTC.

The chain joins TRBV6-1 to TRBJ2-2, with TRBD2 identical over 7 bases. CDR1 is MNHNS and CDR2 is SASEGT in the germline V gene. The V gene end was trimmed by 7 bases and the J gene end by 5 bases; junction bases not matched to a gene: 7. The CDR3 runs 14 residues. DNA for the CDR3: TGTGCCAGCATAAAGCGGGGTAGAACCGGGGAGCTGTTTTTT. The encoded protein is CASIKRGRTGELFF.

This chain uses TRBV4-1 with TRBJ1-2; a weak D match, TRBD1 (5 bases). The V end lost 3 bases, the J end lost 0 bases, and 29 bases lay between the germline ends. This CDR3 has 21 amino acids. The germline V gene encodes CDR1 MGHRA and CDR2 YSYEKL. The DNA for the CDR3 is TGCGCCAGCAGCCATTCCGGGGCCTCCCTTTACCTCCCACTCCCTAACTATGGCTACACCTTC. Translating gives CASSHSGASLYLPLPNYGYTF.

The chain employs TRBV5-1 and TRBJ1-2; D uncertain. V was cut by 0 bases and J by 4 bases, with 7 bases left in between. Germline loops: CDR1 SGHRS, CDR2 YFSETQ. The CDR3 is made up of 13 amino acids. CDR3 amino acids: CASSLVQRYGYTF. The CDR3 DNA reads as TGCGCCAGCAGCTTGGTCCAGCGCTATGGCTACACCTTC.

This sequence joins TRBV29-1 and TRBJ1-4; 7 bases fit TRBD1. The CDR3 is 15 amino acids. V dropped 0 bases and J dropped 10; count of bases not matched to a gene: 11. The germline CDR1 and CDR2 sequences are SQVTM and ANQGSEA. The DNA for the CDR3 is TGCAGCGTTGAAGATCAGGGGGGCGCCGGGCGAAAACTGTTTTTT. Translating it yields CSVEDQGGAGRKLFF.

The gene calls are TRBV20-1 and TRBJ2-1; no clear D. Germline V gives CDR1 DFQATT, CDR2 SNEGSKA (reference sequence). V dropped 3 bases and J dropped 0 bases, with 9 bases sitting between them. This CDR3 contains 14 residues. CDR3 in DNA: TGCAGTGCTAGGGCGGAGTGCTCCTACAATGAGCAGTTCTTC. Its translation: CSARAECSYNEQFF.

This sequence joins TRBV20-1 and TRBJ2-7; D gene ambiguous. CDR1 and CDR2 from the germline V gene are DFQATT and SNEGSKA (reference sequence). This CDR3 has 13 residues. V dropped 6 bases and J dropped 3 bases, with 15 bases sitting between them. In DNA form, the CDR3 reads TGCAGTGCCACCCATTCCCTTGGCTACGAGCAGTACTTC. It is translated as CSATHSLGYEQYF.

This clonotype occurred once. J is TRBJ2-3 and V is TRBV6-5; a weak D match, TRBD2 (5 bases). The germline V and J ends were trimmed by 11 bases and 2 bases, with 20 bases remaining between them. The CDR3 consists of 15 residues. The germline V gene has CDR1 MNHEY and CDR2 SVGAGI. This CDR3 is CAVSERGPNTDTQYF. CDR3 nucleotide sequence: TGTGCCGTAAGTGAACGAGGGCCTAACACAGATACGCAGTATTTT.

The chain employs TRBV20-1 and TRBJ1-5, with D possibly matching TRBD1 (6 bases). Germline CDR1 and CDR2: DFQATT and SNEGSKA (reference sequence). This CDR3 comprises 15 residues. V was shortened by 3 bases and J by 5 bases, with 17 bases between the two germline ends. The CDR3, as DNA: TGCAGTGCTAGCGACTGGGGGGCAGGGGATCAGCCCCAGCATTTT. Translation: CSASDWGAGDQPQHF.

This clonotype was picked up one time. The chain has TRBV9 and TRBJ2-6; unclear D gene. Trimming stripped 2 bases from V and 0 bases from J, with 6 bases between. The CDR3 consists of 15 residues. Germline V CDR1 and CDR2: SGDLS, YYNGEE. The CDR3 DNA reads TGTGCCAGCAGCGTTCCTAGCTCTGGGGCCAACGTCCTGACTTTC. This gives the protein CASSVPSSGANVLTF. Drawing the rest from reference TRBV9 and TRBJ2-6, the complete variable domain is DSGVTQTPKHLITATGQRVTLRCSPRSGDLSVYWYQQSLDQGLQFLIQYYNGEERAKGNILERFSAQQFPDLHSELNLSSLELGDSALYFCASSVPSSGANVLTFGAGSRLTVL.

V gene TRBV12-3 or TRBV12-4 combines with J gene TRBJ2-2, with 7 bases identical to TRBD2. The CDR3 is made up of 13 amino acids. Trimming took 7 bases from V and 6 from J; bases not matched to a gene: 5. The CDR3 here is CASNPREAGELFF. The CDR3 DNA is TGTGCCAGCAACCCCCGGGAGGCCGGGGAGCTGTTTTTT.

The V gene is TRBV20-1, the J gene TRBJ2-3; 9 nucleotides agree with TRBD1. J was trimmed by 2 bases and V by 4 bases; bases with no gene match: 4. Germline V gene sequence: CDR1 DFQATT, CDR2 SNEGSKA (reference sequence). The CDR3 is 14 amino acids. The CDR3 DNA follows: TGCAGTGCTACCAGACAGGGGGACACAGATACGCAGTATTTT. Translation: CSATRQGDTDTQYF.